Sequencing of this T cell receptor beta chain was carried out in a study of CD8 T cells in ankylosing spondylitis. Study-level results: According to the report, clones linked to the disease were significantly enriched in matched synovial fluid samples taken from ankylosing spondylitis patients. The authors found the disease-linked clones to be CD8+ and relatively rare in peripheral blood. Existing reports had already noted some motif variants in reactive arthritis synovial fluid and blood. A TCR beta motif made of under 10 highly homologous variants seemed typical of ankylosing spondylitis blood.

Generation of TCR beta libraries employed quantitative 5'-RACE incorporating molecular barcodes. MiXCR was run by TCRdb on the 5' RACE reads, yielding one entry per CDR3 protein. Of roughly 670,000 distinct CDR3 sequences listed, about 20% were seen once; the top ten hold approximately 18%. This clonotype has at least ten counts. What it recognizes is unknown. The CDR3 has 13 amino acids. V lost 1 base and J 9 bases, leaving 10 bases between the germline ends. This sequence originates from a male donor with ankylosing spondylitis. Sequencing was done on a sample of blood, either unsorted or a sorted T cell fraction (not recorded which). V usage is TRBV12-3 or TRBV12-4 and J usage is TRBJ2-1; D gene unclear. In nucleotides, the CDR3 is TGTGCCAGCAGTTTAGGCCAGTCTGCTGAGCAGTTCTTC. Translated: CASSLGQSAEQFF.